The rows below give T cell receptor beta chains drawn from one sample of a study of shared clonotypes between healthy human individuals. Profiling relied on immunoSEQ multiplex PCR, and the TCRdb table lists in-frame clones only, not all of them. The table has about a million clones, 76% seen once. The sequencing input was memory CD4+ T cells sorted from blood. The receptors shown here come from a man aged 18 to 30 in good health. CDR3s include the opening cysteine and the closing phenylalanine or tryptophan. Each record gives: J gene, D gene, V gene, clone size, CDR3 protein, CDR3 DNA. D genes are given only for firm matches. Size is stated for part of the rows, as once, few or many counts, or as a class when the clone is expanded.

TRBJ1-6 NA TRBV30 few CAWSVQSPLHF TGTGCCTGGAGTGTACAGTCACCCCTCCACTTT
TRBJ1-2 NA TRBV19 NA CASSRDPRGNYGYTF TGTGCCAGTAGTAGGGACCCGAGGGGTAACTATGGCTACACCTTC
TRBJ1-6 NA TRBV6-1 NA CASSIRTLDSPLHF TGCGCCAGCAGCATTCGGACGTTAGATTCACCCCTCCACTTT
TRBJ2-3 TRBD2 TRBV9 few CASSLTSSGFTDTQYF TGTGCCAGCAGCCTGACTTCTAGCGGTTTCACAGATACGCAGTATTTT
TRBJ2-3 NA TRBV29-1 few CSVTGTSTDTQYF TGCAGCGTTACAGGTACTAGCACAGATACGCAGTATTTT
TRBJ2-7 NA TRBV5-1 few CASSLSGSGNEQYF TGCGCCAGCAGCTTGTCGGGGTCCGGCAACGAGCAGTACTTC
TRBJ2-5 TRBD2 TRBV5-1 NA CASSLDPGTSAATQYF TGCGCCAGCAGCTTGGATCCCGGGACTAGCGCCGCGACCCAGTACTTC
TRBJ1-3 NA TRBV19 NA CASSIAGRGLHSGNTIYF TGTGCCAGTAGTATCGCGGGCCGGGGTCTTCACTCTGGAAACACCATATATTTT
TRBJ1-6 NA TRBV6-6 once CASSRDPSSYNSPLHF TGTGCCAGCAGTAGGGACCCGAGCTCCTATAATTCACCCCTCCACTTT
TRBJ1-1 TRBD1 TRBV28 many CASSYRGWAFF TGTGCCAGCAGTTACAGGGGATGGGCTTTCTTT
TRBJ2-7 TRBD1 TRBV7-9 NA CASSPQGTDFYEQYF TGTGCCAGCAGCCCACAGGGGACGGATTTTTACGAGCAGTACTTC
TRBJ2-5 TRBD2 TRBV11-3 NA CASSLGLAGEETQYF TGTGCCAGCAGCTTAGGTCTAGCGGGAGAAGAGACCCAGTACTTC
TRBJ2-7 NA TRBV6-4 NA CASGTQGSGEQYF TGTGCCAGCGGCACTCAGGGCTCGGGCGAGCAGTACTTC
TRBJ1-6 NA TRBV4-2 NA CASSQDRAGLGSPLHF TGTGCCAGCAGCCAAGATCGGGCAGGGCTGGGTTCACCCCTCCACTTT
TRBJ2-1 NA TRBV7-6 NA CASSLGRINEQFF TGTGCCAGCAGCTTAGGCCGCATCAATGAGCAGTTCTTC
TRBJ1-5 NA TRBV2 NA CASNAGYSNQPQHF TGTGCCAGCAATGCAGGTTATAGTAATCAGCCCCAGCATTTT
TRBJ1-4 TRBD1 TRBV6-1 NA CASSEDRGTTNEKLFF TGTGCCAGCAGTGAGGACAGGGGAACAACTAATGAAAAACTGTTTTTT